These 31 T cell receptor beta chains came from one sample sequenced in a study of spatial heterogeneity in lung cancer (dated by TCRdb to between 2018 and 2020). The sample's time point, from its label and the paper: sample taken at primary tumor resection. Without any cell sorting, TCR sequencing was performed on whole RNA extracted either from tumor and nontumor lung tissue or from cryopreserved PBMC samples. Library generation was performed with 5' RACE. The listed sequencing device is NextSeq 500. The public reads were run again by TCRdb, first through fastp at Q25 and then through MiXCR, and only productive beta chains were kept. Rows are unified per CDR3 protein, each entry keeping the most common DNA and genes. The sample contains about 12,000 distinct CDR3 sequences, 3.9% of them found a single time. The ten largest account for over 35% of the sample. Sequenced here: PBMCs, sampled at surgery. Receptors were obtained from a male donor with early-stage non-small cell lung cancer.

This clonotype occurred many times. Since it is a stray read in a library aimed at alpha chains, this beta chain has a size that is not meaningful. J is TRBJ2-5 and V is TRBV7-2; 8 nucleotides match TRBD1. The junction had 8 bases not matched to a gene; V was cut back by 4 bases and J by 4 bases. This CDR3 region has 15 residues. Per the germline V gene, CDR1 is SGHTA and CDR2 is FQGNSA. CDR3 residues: CASSSGQVGRETQYF. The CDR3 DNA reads TGTGCCAGCAGCTCGGGACAGGTGGGGAGAGAGACCCAGTACTTC.

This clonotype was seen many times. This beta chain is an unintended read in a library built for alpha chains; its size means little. The CDR3 is CASSLGGNQETQYF. CDR3 bases: TGCGCCAGCAGCTTGGGGGGTAACCAAGAGACCCAGTACTTC. The chain couples TRBV5-1 to TRBJ2-5; D unresolved. CDR1 is SGHRS, CDR2 YFSETQ, per germline. The CDR3 contains 14 residues. V was shortened by 0 bases and J by 0 bases, with 6 bases between the two germline ends.

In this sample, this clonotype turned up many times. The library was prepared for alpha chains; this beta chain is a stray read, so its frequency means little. The CDR3: CASSQEAAGKETQYF. CDR3 nucleotide sequence: TGCGCCAGCAGCCAAGAAGCTGCGGGAAAAGAGACCCAGTACTTC. The J gene is TRBJ2-5, the V gene TRBV4-1, with D maybe TRBD2 (6 bases). The CDR3 length is 15 residues. Trimming stripped 0 bases from V and 3 bases from J, with 11 bases between. CDR1 is MGHRA, CDR2 YSYEKL, per germline.

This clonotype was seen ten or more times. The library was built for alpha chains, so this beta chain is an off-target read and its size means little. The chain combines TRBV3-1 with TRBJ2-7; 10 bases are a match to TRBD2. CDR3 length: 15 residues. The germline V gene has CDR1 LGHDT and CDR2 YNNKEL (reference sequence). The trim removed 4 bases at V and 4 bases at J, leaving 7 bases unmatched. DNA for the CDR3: TGTGCCAGCAGCCTAAAAGCGGGAGGGGGGTACGAGCAGTACTTC. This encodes CASSLKAGGGYEQYF.

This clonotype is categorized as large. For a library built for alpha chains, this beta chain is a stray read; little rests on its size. The DNA for the CDR3 is TGTGCCAGCAGTCCCGACAGGATGAACACTGAAGCTTTCTTT. This encodes CASSPDRMNTEAFF. V gene TRBV28 combines with J gene TRBJ1-1; D is perhaps TRBD1 (6 bases). This CDR3 has 14 residues. Germline-derived CDR1 and CDR2 are MDHEN and SYDVKM. V lost 5 bases to trimming and J lost 0 bases, with 10 bases between them.

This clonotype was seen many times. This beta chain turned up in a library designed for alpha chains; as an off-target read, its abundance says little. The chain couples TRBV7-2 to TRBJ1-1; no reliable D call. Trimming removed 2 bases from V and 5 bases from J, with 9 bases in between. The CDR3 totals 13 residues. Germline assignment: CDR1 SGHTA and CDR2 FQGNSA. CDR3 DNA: TGTGCCAGCAGCTTAACTCCAAGGACTGAAGCTTTCTTT. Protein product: CASSLTPRTEAFF.

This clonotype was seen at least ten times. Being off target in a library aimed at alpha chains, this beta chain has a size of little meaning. The CDR3 region has the DNA TGTGCCAGCAGCTTAGGGAGGGGGAGGCGCTACGAGCAGTACTTC. It translates to CASSLGRGRRYEQYF. The rearrangement uses TRBV7-8 and TRBJ2-7, with D tentatively TRBD1 or TRBD2 (6 bases each). The germline V gene has CDR1 SGHVS and CDR2 FQNEAQ. The V gene lost 1 base and the J gene lost 3 bases, with 13 bases spanning the gap. The CDR3 sequence is 15 residues long.

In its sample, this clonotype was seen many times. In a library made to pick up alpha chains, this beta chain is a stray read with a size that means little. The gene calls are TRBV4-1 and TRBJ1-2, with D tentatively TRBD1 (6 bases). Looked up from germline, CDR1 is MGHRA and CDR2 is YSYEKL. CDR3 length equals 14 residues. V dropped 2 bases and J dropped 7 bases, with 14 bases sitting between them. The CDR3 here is CASSQSTGSSGYTF. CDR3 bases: TGCGCCAGCAGCCAATCCACAGGGTCTAGTGGCTACACCTTC.

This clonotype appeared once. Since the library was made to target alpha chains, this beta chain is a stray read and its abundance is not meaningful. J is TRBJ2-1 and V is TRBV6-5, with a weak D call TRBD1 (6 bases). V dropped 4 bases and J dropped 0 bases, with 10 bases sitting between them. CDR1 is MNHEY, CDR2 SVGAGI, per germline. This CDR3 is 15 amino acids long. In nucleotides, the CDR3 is TGTGCCAGCAGTTTCGGACAGAGCTCCTACAATGAGCAGTTCTTC. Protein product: CASSFGQSSYNEQFF.

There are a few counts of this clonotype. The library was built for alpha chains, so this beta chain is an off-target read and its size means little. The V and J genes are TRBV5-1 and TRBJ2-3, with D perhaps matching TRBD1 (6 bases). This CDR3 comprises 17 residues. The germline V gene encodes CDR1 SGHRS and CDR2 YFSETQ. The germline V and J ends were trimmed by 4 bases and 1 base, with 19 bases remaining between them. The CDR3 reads CASSLGLGAGGTDTQYF. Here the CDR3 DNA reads TGCGCCAGCAGCCTGGGCCTGGGGGCAGGGGGCACAGATACGCAGTATTTT.

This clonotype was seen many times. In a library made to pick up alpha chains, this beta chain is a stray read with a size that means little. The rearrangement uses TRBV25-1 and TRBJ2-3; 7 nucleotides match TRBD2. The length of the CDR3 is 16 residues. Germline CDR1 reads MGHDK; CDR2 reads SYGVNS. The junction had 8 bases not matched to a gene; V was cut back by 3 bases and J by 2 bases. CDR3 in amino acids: CASSDRAGATTDTQYF. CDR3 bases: TGTGCCAGCAGTGATAGGGCGGGAGCCACCACAGATACGCAGTATTTT.

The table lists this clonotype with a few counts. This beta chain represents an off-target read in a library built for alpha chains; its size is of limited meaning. CDR3 DNA: TGTGCCAGTACCCATAGAGGAGGGGGCGCGTCCAAAAACATTCAGTACTTC. Its protein is CASTHRGGGASKNIQYF. This chain links TRBV19 with TRBJ2-4; possible D gene TRBD1, 7 bases. From germline, CDR1 is LNHDA and CDR2 SQIVND (reference sequence). The CDR3 contains 17 residues. The V gene lost 7 bases and the J gene lost 2 bases, with 21 bases spanning the gap.

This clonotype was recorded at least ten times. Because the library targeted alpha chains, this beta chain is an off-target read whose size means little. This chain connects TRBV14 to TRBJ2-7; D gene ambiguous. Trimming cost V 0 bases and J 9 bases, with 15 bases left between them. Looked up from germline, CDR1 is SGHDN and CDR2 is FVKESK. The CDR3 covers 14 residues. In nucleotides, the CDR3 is TGTGCCAGCAGCCAAGATTTTGGCTCCCCGAGGCAGTACTTC. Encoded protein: CASSQDFGSPRQYF.

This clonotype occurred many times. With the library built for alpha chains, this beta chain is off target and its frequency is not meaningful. The CDR3 bases are TGTGCCTGGAGTGTGACAGGGTACCAAGAGACCCAGTACTTC. Translation: CAWSVTGYQETQYF. The chain carries TRBV30 and TRBJ2-5; 7 bases agree with TRBD1. CDR3 size: 14 residues. The V gene end was trimmed by 0 bases and the J gene end by 0 bases; junction bases not matched to a gene: 1. CDR1 is GTSNPN and CDR2 is SVGIG in the germline V gene (reference sequence). The whole variable domain, remainder taken from reference TRBV30 and TRBJ2-5, is SQTIHQWPATLVQPVGSPLSLECTVEGTSNPNLYWYRQAAGRGLQLLFYSVGIGQISSEVPQNLSASRPQDRQFILSSKKLLLSDSGFYLCAWSVTGYQETQYFGPGTRLLVL.

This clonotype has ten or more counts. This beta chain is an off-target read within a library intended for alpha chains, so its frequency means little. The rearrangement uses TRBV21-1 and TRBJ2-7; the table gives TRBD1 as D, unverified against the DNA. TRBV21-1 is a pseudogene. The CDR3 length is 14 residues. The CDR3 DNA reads TGTGCCAGCAGCAAAGGAGGACAGACCTACGAGCAGTACTTC. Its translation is CASSKGGQTYEQYF.

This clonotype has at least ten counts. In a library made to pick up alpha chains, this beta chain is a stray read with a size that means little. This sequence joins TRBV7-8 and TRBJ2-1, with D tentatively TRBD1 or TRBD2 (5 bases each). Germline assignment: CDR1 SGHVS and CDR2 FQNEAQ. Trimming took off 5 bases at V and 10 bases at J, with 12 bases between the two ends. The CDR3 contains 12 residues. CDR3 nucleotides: TGTGCCAGCAGCCGCAGGTGGGGGGAGCAGTTCTTC. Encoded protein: CASSRRWGEQFF.

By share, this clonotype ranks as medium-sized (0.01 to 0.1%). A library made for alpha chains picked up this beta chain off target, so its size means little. The chain's CDR3 is CASPAGRNNEQFF. The CDR3 DNA sequence: TGTGCCAGCCCAGCGGGACGAAACAATGAGCAGTTCTTC. V gene TRBV2 combines with J gene TRBJ2-1; the match to TRBD2 covers 7 bases. V lost 8 bases, J lost 5 bases, and 6 bases stayed unmatched. This CDR3 spans 13 amino acids. Germline CDR1 is SNHLY and CDR2 is FYNNEI. The variable domain in full, completed from reference TRBV2 and TRBJ2-1, reads EPEVTQTPSHQVTQMGQEVILRCVPISNHLYFYWYRQILGQKVEFLVSFYNNEISEKSEIFDDQFSVERPDGSNFTLKIRSTKLEDSAMYFCASPAGRNNEQFFGPGTRLTVL.

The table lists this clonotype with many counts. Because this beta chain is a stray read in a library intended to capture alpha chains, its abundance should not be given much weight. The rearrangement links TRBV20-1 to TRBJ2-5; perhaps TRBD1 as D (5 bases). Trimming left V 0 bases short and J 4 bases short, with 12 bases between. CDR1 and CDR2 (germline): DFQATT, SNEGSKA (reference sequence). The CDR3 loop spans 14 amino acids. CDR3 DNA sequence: TGCAGTGCTAGAGATCCTAGGGGCCCAGAGACCCAGTACTTC. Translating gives CSARDPRGPETQYF.

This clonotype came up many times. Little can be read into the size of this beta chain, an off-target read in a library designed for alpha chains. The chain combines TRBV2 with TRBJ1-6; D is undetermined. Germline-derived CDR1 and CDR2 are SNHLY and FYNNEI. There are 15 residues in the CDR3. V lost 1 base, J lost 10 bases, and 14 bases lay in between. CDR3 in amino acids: CASSEGASGRSPLHF. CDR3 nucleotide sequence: TGTGCCAGCAGTGAAGGGGCTTCGGGGAGGTCACCCCTCCACTTT.

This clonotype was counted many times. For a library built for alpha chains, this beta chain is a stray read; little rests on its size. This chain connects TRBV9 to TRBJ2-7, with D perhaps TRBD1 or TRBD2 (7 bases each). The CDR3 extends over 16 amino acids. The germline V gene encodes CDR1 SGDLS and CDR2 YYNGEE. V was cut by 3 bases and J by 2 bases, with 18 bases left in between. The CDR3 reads CASSATDRDYTYEQYF. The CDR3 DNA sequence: TGTGCCAGCAGCGCCACCGACAGGGACTATACCTACGAGCAGTACTTC.

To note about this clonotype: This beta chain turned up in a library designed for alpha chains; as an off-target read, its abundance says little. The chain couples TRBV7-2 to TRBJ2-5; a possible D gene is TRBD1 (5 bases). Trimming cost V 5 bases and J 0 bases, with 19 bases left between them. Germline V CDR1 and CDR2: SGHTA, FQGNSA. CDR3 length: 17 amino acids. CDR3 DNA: TGTGCCAGCAGCCCTAGGCCCCCAGGGATGTACCAAGAGACCCAGTACTTC. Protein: CASSPRPPGMYQETQYF.

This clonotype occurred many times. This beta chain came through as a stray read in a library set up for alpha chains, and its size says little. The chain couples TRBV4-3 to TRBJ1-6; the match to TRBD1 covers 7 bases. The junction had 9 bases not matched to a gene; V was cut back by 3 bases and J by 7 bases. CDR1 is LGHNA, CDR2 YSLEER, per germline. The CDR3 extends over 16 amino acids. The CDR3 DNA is TGCGCCAGCAGCCAGGGTCGAGACAGGGTCAATTCACCCCTCCACTTT. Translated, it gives CASSQGRDRVNSPLHF.

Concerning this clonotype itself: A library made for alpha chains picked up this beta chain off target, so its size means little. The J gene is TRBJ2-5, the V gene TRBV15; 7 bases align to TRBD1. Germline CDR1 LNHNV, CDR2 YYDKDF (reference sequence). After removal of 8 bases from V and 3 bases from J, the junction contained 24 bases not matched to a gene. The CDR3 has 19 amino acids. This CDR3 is CATSWGEGQAANLEETQYF. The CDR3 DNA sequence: TGTGCCACCTCCTGGGGCGAAGGACAGGCGGCTAATCTAGAAGAGACCCAGTACTTC.

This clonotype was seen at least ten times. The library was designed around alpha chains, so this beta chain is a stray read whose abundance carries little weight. CDR3 sequence: CASSLGQGQETQYF. The DNA of the CDR3 is TGCGCCAGCAGCCTAGGACAGGGCCAAGAGACCCAGTACTTC. The V gene is TRBV5-1, the J gene TRBJ2-5; the match to TRBD1 covers 8 bases. The CDR3 is 14 residues long. Germline CDR1 is SGHRS and CDR2 is YFSETQ. The trim removed 4 bases at V and 1 base at J, leaving 3 bases unmatched.

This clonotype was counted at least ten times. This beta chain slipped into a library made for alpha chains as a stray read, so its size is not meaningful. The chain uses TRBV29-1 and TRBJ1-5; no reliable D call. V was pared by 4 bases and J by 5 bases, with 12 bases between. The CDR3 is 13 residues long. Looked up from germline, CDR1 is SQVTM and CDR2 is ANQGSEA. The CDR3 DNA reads TGCAGCGTTGCGGACGGCCTTTATCAGCCCCAGCATTTT. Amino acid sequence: CSVADGLYQPQHF.

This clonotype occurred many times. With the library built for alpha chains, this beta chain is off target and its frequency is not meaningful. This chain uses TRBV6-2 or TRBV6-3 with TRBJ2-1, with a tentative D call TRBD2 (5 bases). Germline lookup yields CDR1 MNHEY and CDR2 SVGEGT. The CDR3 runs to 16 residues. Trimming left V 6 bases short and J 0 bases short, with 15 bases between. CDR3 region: CASRSGFPSSYNEQFF. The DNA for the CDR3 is TGTGCCAGCAGGAGCGGTTTCCCAAGCTCCTACAATGAGCAGTTCTTC.

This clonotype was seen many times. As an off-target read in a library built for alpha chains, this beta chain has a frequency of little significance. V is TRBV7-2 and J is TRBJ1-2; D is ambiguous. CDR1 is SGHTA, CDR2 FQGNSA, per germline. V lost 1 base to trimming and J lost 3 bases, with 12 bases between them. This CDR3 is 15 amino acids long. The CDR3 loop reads CASSLGGGRDYGYTF. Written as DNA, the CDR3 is TGTGCCAGCAGCTTAGGGGGTGGGCGAGACTATGGCTACACCTTC.

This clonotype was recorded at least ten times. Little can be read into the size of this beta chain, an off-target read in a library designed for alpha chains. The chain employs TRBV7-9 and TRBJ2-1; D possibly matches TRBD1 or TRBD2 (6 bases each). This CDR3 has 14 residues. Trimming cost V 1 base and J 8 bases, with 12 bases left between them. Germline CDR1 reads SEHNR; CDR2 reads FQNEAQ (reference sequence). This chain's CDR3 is CASSLDTGGDEQFF. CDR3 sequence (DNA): TGTGCCAGCAGCTTAGACACCGGGGGCGATGAGCAGTTCTTC. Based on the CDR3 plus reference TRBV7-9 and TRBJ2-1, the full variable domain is DTGVSQNPRHKITKRGQNVTFRCDPISEHNRLYWYRQTLGQGPEFLTYFQNEAQLEKSRLLSDRFSAERPKGSFSTLEIQRTEQGDSAMYLCASSLDTGGDEQFFGPGTRLTVL.

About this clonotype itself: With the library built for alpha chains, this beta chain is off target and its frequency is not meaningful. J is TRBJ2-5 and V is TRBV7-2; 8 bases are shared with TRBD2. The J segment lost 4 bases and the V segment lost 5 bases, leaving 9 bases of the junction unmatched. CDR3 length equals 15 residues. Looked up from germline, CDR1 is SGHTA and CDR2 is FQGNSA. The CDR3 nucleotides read TGTGCCAGCAGCCCTGGGGGGCGGGAGGCAGAGACCCAGTACTTC. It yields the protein CASSPGGREAETQYF.

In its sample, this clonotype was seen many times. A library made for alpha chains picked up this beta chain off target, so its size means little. DNA for the CDR3: TGCAGTGCTAGTGGGACTAGCGCCGGAGAGGGGCAGTACTTC. Translated: CSASGTSAGEGQYF. The chain combines TRBV20-1 with TRBJ2-7, with TRBD2 matching 10 bases. The CDR3 is 14 residues long. The V gene's germline CDR1 is DFQATT and CDR2 SNEGSKA (reference sequence). The V segment lost 3 bases and the J segment 9 bases; nucleotides outside the gene matches: 11.

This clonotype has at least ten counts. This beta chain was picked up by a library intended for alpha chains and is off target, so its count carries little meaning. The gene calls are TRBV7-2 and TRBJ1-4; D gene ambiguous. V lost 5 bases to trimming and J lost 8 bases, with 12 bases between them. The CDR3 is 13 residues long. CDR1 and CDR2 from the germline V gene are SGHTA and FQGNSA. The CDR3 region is CASSGRTGEKLFF. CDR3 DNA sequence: TGTGCCAGCAGCGGGCGGACGGGCGAAAAACTGTTTTTT.